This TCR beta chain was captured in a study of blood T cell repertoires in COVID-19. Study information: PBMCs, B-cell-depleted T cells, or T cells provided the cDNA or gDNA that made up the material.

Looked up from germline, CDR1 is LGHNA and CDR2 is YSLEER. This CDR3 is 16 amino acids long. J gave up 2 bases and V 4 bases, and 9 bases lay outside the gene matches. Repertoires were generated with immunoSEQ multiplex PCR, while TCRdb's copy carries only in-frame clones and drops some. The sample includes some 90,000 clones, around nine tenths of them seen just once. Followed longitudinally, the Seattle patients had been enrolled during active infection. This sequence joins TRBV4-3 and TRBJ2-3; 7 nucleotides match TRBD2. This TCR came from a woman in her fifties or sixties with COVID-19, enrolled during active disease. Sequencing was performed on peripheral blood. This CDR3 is CASSPRASGVTDTQYF. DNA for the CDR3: TGCGCCAGCAGCCCCAGGGCCAGCGGGGTCACAGATACGCAGTATTTT.